Listed below are T cell receptor beta chains from one sample, sequenced in a study of blood T cell repertoires in COVID-19. Profiling relied on immunoSEQ multiplex PCR, and the TCRdb table lists in-frame clones only, not all of them. The data hold around 250,000 clones, with 85% observed a single time. The sequenced sample consisted of PBMCs or T cells enriched from blood (not recorded which). All receptors come from a woman between 50 and 59 years old with acute COVID-19. Both conserved end residues are part of each CDR3. A D gene is named only where the DNA matches it firmly.

-,TRBV7-2,TRBJ2-3,CASSSRLVTDTQYF,TGTGCCAGCAGCTCCAGACTGGTGACAGATACGCAGTATTTT
-,TRBV3-1/TRBV3-2,TRBJ1-1,CASSQGSGTEAFF,TGTGCCAGCAGCCAAGGGTCGGGCACTGAAGCTTTCTTT
-,TRBV28,TRBJ1-2,CASSSPDRGNYGYTF,TGTGCCAGCAGTTCTCCGGACAGAGGAAACTATGGCTACACCTTC
-,TRBV19,TRBJ1-2,CASTPGVVPNYGYTF,TGTGCCAGTACCCCGGGAGTAGTCCCCAACTATGGCTACACCTTC
-,TRBV24-1,TRBJ1-4,CATISDWSRLNEKLFF,TGTGCCACCATAAGTGACTGGAGCCGTTTGAATGAAAAACTGTTTTTT
TRBD1,TRBV3-1/TRBV3-2,TRBJ1-5,CASSPGTAYNQPQHF,TGTGCCAGCAGCCCCGGGACAGCTTACAATCAGCCCCAGCATTTT
-,TRBV10-3,TRBJ1-1,CAVQEMTNTEAFF,TGTGCCGTCCAAGAGATGACTAACACTGAAGCTTTCTTT
TRBD1,TRBV7-2,TRBJ1-1,CASSARTGLNTEAFF,TGTGCCAGCAGCGCTCGGACAGGCTTGAACACTGAAGCTTTCTTT
-,TRBV5-1,TRBJ1-5,CASRGGDGFRDQPQHF,TGCGCCAGCAGGGGTGGGGATGGATTCAGGGATCAGCCCCAGCATTTT
TRBD1,TRBV3-1/TRBV3-2,TRBJ2-5,CASSQDRTGMETQYF,TGTGCCAGCAGCCAAGATAGGACAGGGATGGAGACCCAGTACTTC